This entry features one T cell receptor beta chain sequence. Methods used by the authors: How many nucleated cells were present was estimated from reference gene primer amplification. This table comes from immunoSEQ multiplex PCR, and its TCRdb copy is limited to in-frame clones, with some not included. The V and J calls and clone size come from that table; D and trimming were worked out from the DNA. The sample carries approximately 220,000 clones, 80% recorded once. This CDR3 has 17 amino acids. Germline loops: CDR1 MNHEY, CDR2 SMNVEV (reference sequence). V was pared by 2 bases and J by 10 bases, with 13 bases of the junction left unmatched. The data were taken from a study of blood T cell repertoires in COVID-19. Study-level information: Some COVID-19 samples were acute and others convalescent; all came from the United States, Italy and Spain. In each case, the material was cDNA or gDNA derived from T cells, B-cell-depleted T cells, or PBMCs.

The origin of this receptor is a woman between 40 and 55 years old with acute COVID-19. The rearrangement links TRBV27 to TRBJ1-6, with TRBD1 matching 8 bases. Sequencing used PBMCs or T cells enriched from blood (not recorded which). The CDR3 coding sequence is TGTGCCAGCAGTTTAAAGGTCTCAGGGGGCGGGAGATCACCCCTCCACTTT. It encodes CASSLKVSGGGRSPLHF.